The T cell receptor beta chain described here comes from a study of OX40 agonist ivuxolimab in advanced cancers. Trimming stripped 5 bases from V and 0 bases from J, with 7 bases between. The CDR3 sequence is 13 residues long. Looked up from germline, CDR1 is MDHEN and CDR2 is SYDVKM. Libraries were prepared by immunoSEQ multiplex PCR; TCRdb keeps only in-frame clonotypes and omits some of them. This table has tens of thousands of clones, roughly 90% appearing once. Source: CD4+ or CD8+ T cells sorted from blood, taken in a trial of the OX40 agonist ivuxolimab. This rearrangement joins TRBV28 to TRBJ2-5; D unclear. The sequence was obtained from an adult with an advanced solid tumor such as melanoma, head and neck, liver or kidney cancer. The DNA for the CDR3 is TGTGCCAGCAGTCGAGCCCACCAAGAGACCCAGTACTTC. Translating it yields CASSRAHQETQYF. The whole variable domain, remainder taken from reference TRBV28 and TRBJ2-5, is DVKVTQSSRYLVKRTGEKVFLECVQDMDHENMFWYRQDPGLGLRLIYFSYDVKMKEKGDIPEGYSVSREKKERFSLILESASTNQTSMYLCASSRAHQETQYFGPGTRLLVL.